These T cell receptor beta chains were read from a single sample in a study of shared clonotypes between healthy human individuals. The table came from immunoSEQ multiplex PCR; TCRdb's copy has only in-frame clones and leaves some out. The sample contains about 580,000 clones, roughly 98% of which appear only once. Sequencing input: naive CD8+ T cells sorted from blood. These receptors came from a man aged 30-40 years in good health. Each CDR3 is given with its conserved first and last residue. The order of the fields is CDR3 length, V gene, CDR3 protein.

15,TRBV15,CATSRGDSGAYEQYF
17,TRBV7-8,CASSLDSRGGLTYEQYF
11,TRBV2,CASSQGNEQFF
17,TRBV5-1,CASSLFQGEVVNTEAFF
15,TRBV28,CASSFRAGFPYEQYF
14,TRBV27,CASSRTGQGDEQYF
18,TRBV7-8,CASSHLGGNRDREYEQYF
21,TRBV13,CASSARSRDRQTPAGANVLTF
15,TRBV9,CASSVGLDNNYGYTF
15,TRBV28,CASSLFLRGSDTQYF
14,TRBV28,CASSFLPSPPEAFF
15,TRBV9,CASSRLGNSNYGYTF
16,TRBV6-5,CASSYSVAGGLYEQYF
15,TRBV19,CASSIEASGSYEQYF
16,TRBV28,CASSNPNQEFEETQYF
17,TRBV25-1,CASSPPPGADSYNEQFF
13,TRBV5-4,CASSDGTSGTLFF
18,TRBV5-6,CASSLAGYQLAELYEQYF
9,TRBV9,CASGSEQFF
16,TRBV15,CATSRVIWGLATEQYF
15,TRBV5-5,CASSLLSQGGYEQYF
16,TRBV7-3,CASSLSSGGTGNTIYF
18,TRBV13,CASSSGGQGRRSNQPQHF
14,TRBV11-1,CASSLTGGEYGYTF
14,TRBV7-8,CASSYRQGYYEQYF
17,TRBV13,CASSPLGSRGQTGELFF
17,TRBV11-2,CASSLPGGWSVNTEAFF
16,TRBV27,CASRQSGASFPSEQYF
14,TRBV7-9,CASSSTRDSLSYTF
13,TRBV6-6,CASSYSASYEQYF
14,TRBV6-5,CASRGTSGTYEQYF
15,TRBV29-1,CSVDTTNSGANVLTF
17,TRBV5-1,CASRPAESADSNYEQYF
13,TRBV7-7,CASSLDRGTEAFF
20,TRBV9,CASSPRGDLAGGLSYNEQFF
17,TRBV14,CASSQGLVTWDMDEQFF
16,TRBV27,CASRERTGWSYNEQFF
14,TRBV9,CASSPEAGLYEQYF
19,TRBV5-6,CASSLVSVLSGPIYNEQFF
20,TRBV5-8,CASSLPPGGQQSSGANVLTF
14,TRBV19,CASKASGDTGELFF
12,TRBV7-2,CASSLVGRELFF
15,TRBV6-1,CASSEGQGSGDTQYF
17,TRBV7-9,CASSSPLGTSSYNEQFF
15,TRBV10-2,CASTEKTGVSYEQYF
16,TRBV27,CASSLLVGRGSGELFF
15,TRBV7-9,CASSTGQGAGQPQHF
14,TRBV11-2,CASSPRTGVWEQYF
14,TRBV4-1,CASSHEDKSYEQYF
15,TRBV5-4,CASTDAGANTGELFF
14,TRBV7-9,CASSLLVGVDEQFF
14,TRBV9,CASSVAGGADTQYF
14,TRBV7-9,CASSLLLLYNEQFF
12,TRBV2,CASSAGLYGYTF
17,TRBV4-1,CASSQGDRGLSNEKLFF